The present T cell receptor beta chain was sequenced within a study of identifying expanded T cells in peripheral blood. Broader study findings: Variance in clone template counts between approximately two-week samples significantly increased with total template count across all healthy donors. Technical replicates showed about 1.1 changed clones; roughly two weeks roughly 16; four weeks 19.

Worth noting for this clone: The antigen is undetermined.

The CDR3 is made up of 13 amino acids. Trimming removed 5 bases from V and 2 bases from J, with 9 bases in between. Germline V gene data show CDR1 as MDHEN and CDR2 as SYDVKM. Profiling relied on immunoSEQ multiplex PCR, and the TCRdb table lists in-frame clones only, not all of them. The sample lists over 65,000 clones; roughly 90% were seen once. V is TRBV28 and J is TRBJ1-1, with D unclear. The sequenced sample consisted of blood. The TCR sequence derives from a person aged 18-70 years in good health. The CDR3 spells CASSLLINTEAFF. The CDR3 region has the DNA TGTGCCAGCAGTCTCCTTATAAACACTGAAGCTTTCTTT.